The following is a TCR beta chain sequence with its context. The data belong to a study of T cells in tuberculosis. Study summary: Sequenced TCRs come from CD1B-GMM tetramer-binding T cells.

Measured with immunoSEQ multiplex PCR; TCRdb has only the in-frame clones, and not every one. Among over 30,000 clones, around 97% were seen once, and the ten largest hold approximately 6.2%. Latent tuberculosis screening used tuberculin skin test and IGRA at entry. V was pared by 5 bases and J by 2 bases, with 14 bases between. CDR1 and CDR2 from the germline V gene are ENHRY and SYGVKD. This CDR3 is 15 amino acids long. This sequence originates from a donor aged 10 to 29 with latent tuberculosis or without tuberculosis infection. Sample: PBMCs. V usage is TRBV10-3 and J usage is TRBJ2-3; tentatively, D is TRBD1 (6 bases). CDR3 DNA: TGTGCCATCAGTTGGGCTAGGGGGAACACAGATACGCAGTATTTT. Its protein product is CAISWARGNTDTQYF.